This T cell receptor (beta chain) was captured by sequencing in a study of blood T cell repertoires in COVID-19. Overall study context: Acute-phase and convalescent COVID-19 samples originated in the United States, Italy and Spain.

Some clones are missing from TCRdb's copy, which holds only in-frame ones; the method was immunoSEQ multiplex PCR. This sample carries about 94,000 clones, approximately 80% of them seen once, and the ten largest clones take roughly 19%. This clonotype originated in a human donor in a cohort sampled during active COVID-19. Sequencing used peripheral blood.

Here the CDR3 reads CASSPTRASGRRGNEQFF. In nucleotides, the CDR3 is TGCGCCAGCAGCCCGACCAGGGCTAGCGGGAGGAGGGGCAATGAGCAGTTCTTC. The chain links TRBV4-1 to TRBJ2-1; 11 bases map to TRBD2. V was pared by 4 bases and J by 6 bases, with 14 bases of the junction left unmatched. This CDR3 has 18 amino acids. Germline-derived CDR1 and CDR2 are MGHRA and YSYEKL.